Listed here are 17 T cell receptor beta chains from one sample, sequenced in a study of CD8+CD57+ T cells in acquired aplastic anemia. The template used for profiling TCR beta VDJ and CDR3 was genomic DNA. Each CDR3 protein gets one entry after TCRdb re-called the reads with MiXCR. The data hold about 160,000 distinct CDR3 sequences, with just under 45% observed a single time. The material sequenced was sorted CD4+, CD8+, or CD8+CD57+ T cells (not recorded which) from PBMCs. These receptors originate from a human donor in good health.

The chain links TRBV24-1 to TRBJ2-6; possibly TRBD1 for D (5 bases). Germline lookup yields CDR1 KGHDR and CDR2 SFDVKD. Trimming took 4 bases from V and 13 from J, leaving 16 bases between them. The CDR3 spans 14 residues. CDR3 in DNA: TGTGCCACCAGTGACCTCGACGGCTCAGGGGTCCTGACTTTC. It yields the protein CATSDLDGSGVLTF.

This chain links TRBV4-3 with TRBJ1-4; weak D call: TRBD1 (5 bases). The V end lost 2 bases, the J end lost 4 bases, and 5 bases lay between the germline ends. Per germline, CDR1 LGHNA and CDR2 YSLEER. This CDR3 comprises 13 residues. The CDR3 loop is CASSQQGNEKLFF. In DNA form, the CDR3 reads TGCGCCAGCAGCCAACAGGGTAATGAAAAACTGTTTTTT.

CDR3 in amino acids: CAISETKYNEQFF. In DNA, the CDR3 is TGTGCCATCAGTGAGACAAAGTACAATGAGCAGTTCTTC. The J gene is TRBJ2-1, the V gene TRBV10-3, with unresolved D. Germline CDR1 is ENHRY and CDR2 is SYGVKD. CDR3 length: 13 amino acids. Trimming pared 2 bases from V and 4 bases from J, leaving 6 bases between.

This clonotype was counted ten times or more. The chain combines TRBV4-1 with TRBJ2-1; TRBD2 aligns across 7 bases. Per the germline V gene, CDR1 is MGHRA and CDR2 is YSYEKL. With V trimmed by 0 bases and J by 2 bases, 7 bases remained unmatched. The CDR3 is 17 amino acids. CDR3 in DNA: TGCGCCAGCAGCCAAGATGGGAGGGTAGTCCCCTACAATGAGCAGTTCTTC. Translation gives CASSQDGRVVPYNEQFF.

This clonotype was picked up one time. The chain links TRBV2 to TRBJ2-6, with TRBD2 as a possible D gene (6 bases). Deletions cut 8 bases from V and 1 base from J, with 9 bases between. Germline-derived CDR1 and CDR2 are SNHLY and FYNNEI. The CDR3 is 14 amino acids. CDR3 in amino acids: CASGGVSGANVLTF. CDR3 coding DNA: TGTGCCAGCGGAGGGGTTTCTGGGGCCAACGTCCTGACTTTC.

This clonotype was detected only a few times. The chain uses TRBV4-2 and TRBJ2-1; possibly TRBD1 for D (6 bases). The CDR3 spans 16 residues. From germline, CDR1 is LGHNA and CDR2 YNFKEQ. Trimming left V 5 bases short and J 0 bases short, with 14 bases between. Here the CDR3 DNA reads TGTGCCAGCAGCAGAACAGGGACGAGCTCCTACAATGAGCAGTTCTTC. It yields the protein CASSRTGTSSYNEQFF.

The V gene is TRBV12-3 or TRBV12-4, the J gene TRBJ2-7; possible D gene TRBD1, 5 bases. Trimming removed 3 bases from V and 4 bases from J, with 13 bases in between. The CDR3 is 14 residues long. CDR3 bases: TGTGCCAGCAGTTTCGGCCGGACAAAGTACGAGCAGTACTTC. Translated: CASSFGRTKYEQYF.

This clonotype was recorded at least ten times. CDR3 amino acids: CASSPGTGAYNEQFF. The DNA of the CDR3 is TGTGCCAGCAGTCCCGGGACAGGGGCCTACAATGAGCAGTTCTTC. The chain links TRBV7-8 to TRBJ2-1; TRBD1 aligns across 10 bases. Losses at the gene ends were 6 bases for V and 2 bases for J; bases not matched to a gene: 4. Germline V CDR1 and CDR2: SGHVS, FQNEAQ. CDR3 length: 15 residues.

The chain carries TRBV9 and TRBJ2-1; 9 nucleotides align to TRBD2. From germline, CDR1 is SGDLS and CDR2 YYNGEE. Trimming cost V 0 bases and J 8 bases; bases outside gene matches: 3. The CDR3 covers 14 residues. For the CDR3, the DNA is TGTGCCAGCAGCGTAGGGACTAGCGCCCATGAGCAGTTCTTC. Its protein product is CASSVGTSAHEQFF. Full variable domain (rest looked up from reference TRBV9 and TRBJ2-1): DSGVTQTPKHLITATGQRVTLRCSPRSGDLSVYWYQQSLDQGLQFLIQYYNGEERAKGNILERFSAQQFPDLHSELNLSSLELGDSALYFCASSVGTSAHEQFFGPGTRLTVL.

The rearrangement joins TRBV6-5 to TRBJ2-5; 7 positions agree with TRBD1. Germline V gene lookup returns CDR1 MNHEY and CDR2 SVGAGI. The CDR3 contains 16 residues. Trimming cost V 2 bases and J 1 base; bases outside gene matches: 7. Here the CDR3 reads CASSYPSGQPQETQYF. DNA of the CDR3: TGTGCCAGCAGTTACCCTTCGGGACAGCCCCAAGAGACCCAGTACTTC.

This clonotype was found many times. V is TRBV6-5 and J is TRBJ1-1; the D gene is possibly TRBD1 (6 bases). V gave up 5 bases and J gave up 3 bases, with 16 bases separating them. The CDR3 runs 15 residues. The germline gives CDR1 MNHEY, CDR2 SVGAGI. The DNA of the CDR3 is TGTGCCAGCAGTACCCGACAGGTAATCGACACTGAAGCTTTCTTT. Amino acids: CASSTRQVIDTEAFF.

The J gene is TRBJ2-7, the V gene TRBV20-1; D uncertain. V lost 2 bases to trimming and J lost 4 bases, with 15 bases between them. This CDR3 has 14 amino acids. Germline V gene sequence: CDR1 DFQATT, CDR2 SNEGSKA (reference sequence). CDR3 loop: CSARSGTLGYEQYF. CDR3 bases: TGCAGTGCTAGATCAGGTACTTTGGGGTACGAGCAGTACTTC.

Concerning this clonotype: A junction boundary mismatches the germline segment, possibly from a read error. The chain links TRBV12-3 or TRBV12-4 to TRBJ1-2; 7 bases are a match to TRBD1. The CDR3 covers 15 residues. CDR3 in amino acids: CASSPRQGHFYSYTF. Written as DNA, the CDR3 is TGTGCCAGCAGTCCGCGACAGGGCCACTTCTATAGCTACACCTTC.

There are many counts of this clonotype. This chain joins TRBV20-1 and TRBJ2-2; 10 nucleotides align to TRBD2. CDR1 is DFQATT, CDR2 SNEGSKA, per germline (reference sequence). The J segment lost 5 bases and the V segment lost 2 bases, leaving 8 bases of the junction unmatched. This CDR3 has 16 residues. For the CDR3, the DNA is TGCAGTGCTAGACAATGGAGCGGGAGGGGGACCGGGGAGCTGTTTTTT. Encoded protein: CSARQWSGRGTGELFF.

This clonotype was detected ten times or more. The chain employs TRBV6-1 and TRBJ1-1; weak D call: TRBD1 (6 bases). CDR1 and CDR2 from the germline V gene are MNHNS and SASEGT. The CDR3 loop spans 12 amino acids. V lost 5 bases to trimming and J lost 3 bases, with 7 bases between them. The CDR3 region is CASSKGDTEAFF. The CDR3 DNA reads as TGTGCCAGCAGTAAGGGGGACACTGAAGCTTTCTTT.

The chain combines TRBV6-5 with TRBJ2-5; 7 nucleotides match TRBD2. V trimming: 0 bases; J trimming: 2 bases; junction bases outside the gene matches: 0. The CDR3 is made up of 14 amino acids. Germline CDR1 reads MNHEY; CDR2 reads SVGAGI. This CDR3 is CASSYSGGQETQYF. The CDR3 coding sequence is TGTGCCAGCAGTTACTCCGGGGGGCAAGAGACCCAGTACTTC.

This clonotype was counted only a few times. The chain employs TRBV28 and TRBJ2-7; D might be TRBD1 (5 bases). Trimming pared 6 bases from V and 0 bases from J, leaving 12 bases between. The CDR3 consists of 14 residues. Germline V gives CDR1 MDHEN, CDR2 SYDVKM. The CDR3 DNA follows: TGTGCCAGCAGCCCCCAGGGTTTCTCCTACGAGCAGTACTTC. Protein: CASSPQGFSYEQYF. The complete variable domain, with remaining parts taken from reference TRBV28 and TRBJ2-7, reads DVKVTQSSRYLVKRTGEKVFLECVQDMDHENMFWYRQDPGLGLRLIYFSYDVKMKEKGDIPEGYSVSREKKERFSLILESASTNQTSMYLCASSPQGFSYEQYFGPGTRLTVT.